The 6 T cell receptor beta chains listed next were all sequenced from one sample in a study of cytomegalovirus exposure and HLA in healthy donors. Both 60 Vbeta primers and 13 Jbeta primers went into the PCR. The repertoire was sequenced with immunoSEQ multiplex PCR; TCRdb's copy has only in-frame clones and lacks some. The top ten hold approximately 4% of the sample, which has approximately 140,000 clones, over 70% seen once. The source material was PBMCs. Receptors originate from a woman aged 40 to 50 in good health and CMV-seronegative.

The chain carries TRBV7-2 and TRBJ2-1; a weak D match, TRBD2 (6 bases). Germline V gene sequence: CDR1 SGHTA, CDR2 FQGNSA. This CDR3 is built from 17 residues. V was shortened by 7 bases and J by 0 bases, with 19 bases between the two germline ends. CDR3 sequence: CASTPHGAGSSYNEQFF. The CDR3 DNA reads as TGTGCCAGCACCCCCCACGGGGCGGGGAGCTCCTACAATGAGCAGTTCTTC.

This clone came up once. The rearrangement joins TRBV7-3 to TRBJ2-1, with TRBD2 matching 13 bases. This CDR3 region has 16 residues. Germline V gene lookup returns CDR1 SGHTA and CDR2 FQGTGA. Trimming took 2 bases from V and 8 from J; bases not matched to a gene: 6. As DNA, the CDR3 is TGTGCCAGCAGCTTAGCACTAGCGGGGGGGCAGCATGAGCAGTTCTTC. Translated, it gives CASSLALAGGQHEQFF. Filled out from reference TRBV7-3 and TRBJ2-1, the complete variable domain reads GAGVSQTPSNKVTEKGKYVELRCDPISGHTALYWYRQSLGQGPEFLIYFQGTGAADDSGLPNDRFFAVRPEGSVSTLKIQRTERGDSAVYLCASSLALAGGQHEQFFGPGTRLTVL.

The V call is TRBV7-9, the J call TRBJ2-5, with TRBD2 identical over 7 bases. The CDR3 loop spans 15 amino acids. Unmatched junction bases numbered 5, after V lost 2 bases and J lost 2 bases. Germline V gives CDR1 SEHNR, CDR2 FQNEAQ (reference sequence). DNA for the CDR3: TGTGCCAGCAGCTTAAATCTAGCGGTACAAGAGACCCAGTACTTC. It codes for CASSLNLAVQETQYF.

The chain couples TRBV6-5 to TRBJ1-1; D is perhaps TRBD1 (6 bases). This CDR3 has 15 amino acids. From germline, CDR1 is MNHEY and CDR2 SVGAGI. V was trimmed by 6 bases and J by 0 bases, leaving 14 bases between them. The CDR3 coding sequence is TGTGCCAGCAGCGCGAGGACAGAAATGAACACTGAAGCTTTCTTT. It specifies CASSARTEMNTEAFF.

This clone came up a few times. This sequence joins TRBV4-3 and TRBJ2-7, with 7 positions matching TRBD2. V trimming: 1 base; J trimming: 0 bases; junction bases outside the gene matches: 6. The germline CDR1 and CDR2 sequences are LGHNA and YSLEER. The CDR3 extends over 16 amino acids. For the CDR3, the DNA is TGCGCCAGCAGCCAAGTTGATCGCGGGGGCTCCTACGAGCAGTACTTC. Its translation: CASSQVDRGGSYEQYF.

The chain is built from TRBV7-9 and TRBJ2-1, with 14 bases lining up with TRBD2. Trimming took 5 bases from V and 7 from J; bases not matched to a gene: 7. CDR1 and CDR2 (germline): SEHNR, FQNEAQ (reference sequence). The CDR3 is 16 amino acids. DNA of the CDR3: TGTGCCAGCAGCAAGCGACTAGCGGGGGGGGCAAATGAGCAGTTCTTC. Amino acid sequence: CASSKRLAGGANEQFF. Based on the CDR3 plus reference TRBV7-9 and TRBJ2-1, the full variable domain is DTGVSQNPRHKITKRGQNVTFRCDPISEHNRLYWYRQTLGQGPEFLTYFQNEAQLEKSRLLSDRFSAERPKGSFSTLEIQRTEQGDSAMYLCASSKRLAGGANEQFFGPGTRLTVL.